One sample yielded the 24 T cell receptor beta chains listed below, sequenced in a study of breast tumors, draining lymph nodes, adjacent tissues. Using its own MiXCR run on the multiplex PCR reads, TCRdb lists one record per CDR3 protein. The table has 15,000 to 20,000 distinct CDR3 sequences, over 55% seen once. The sequencing input was tumor-adjacent breast tissue. These receptor sequences come from a female donor with breast cancer. Some clones in this sample may be carry-over from other donors' samples.

This clonotype occurred once. CDR3 DNA: TGTGCCAGCAGCCGAACTCAATCCCTCTATGAGCAGTTCTTC. The encoded protein is CASSRTQSLYEQFF. The rearrangement links TRBV7-6 to TRBJ2-1; D remains ambiguous. This CDR3 contains 14 residues. V lost 5 bases and J 8 bases, leaving 16 bases between the germline ends. Germline CDR1 SGHVS, CDR2 FNYEAQ.

The chain recombines TRBV19 with TRBJ1-2; D gene ambiguous. The V gene's germline CDR1 is LNHDA and CDR2 SQIVND (reference sequence). The CDR3 extends over 14 amino acids. The V end was cut by 5 bases, the J end by 4 bases, with 14 bases between. The CDR3 is CASSSPSRSYGYTF. CDR3 nucleotide sequence: TGTGCCAGTAGTTCCCCGTCGCGATCCTATGGCTACACCTTC.

The chain uses TRBV7-9 and TRBJ1-2, with a weak D call TRBD1 (5 bases). Per germline, CDR1 SEHNR and CDR2 FQNEAQ (reference sequence). The CDR3 consists of 12 residues. Trimming shortened V by 6 bases and J by 2 bases, and 7 bases separated the two germline ends. For the CDR3, the DNA is TGTGCCAGCAGACCAGGGAACTATGGCTACACCTTC. This sequence encodes CASRPGNYGYTF.

This clonotype has at least ten counts. CDR3 amino acids: CAWNPDRGVEKLFF. The DNA of the CDR3 is TGTGCCTGGAATCCGGACAGGGGCGTTGAAAAACTGTTTTTT. V is TRBV30 and J is TRBJ1-4; 9 bases map to TRBD1. The CDR3 is 14 amino acids. With V trimmed by 4 bases and J by 7 bases, 7 bases remained unmatched. CDR1 is GTSNPN and CDR2 is SVGIG in the germline V gene (reference sequence).

J is TRBJ2-2 and V is TRBV2; 9 positions agree with TRBD1. Trimming removed 7 bases from V and 5 bases from J; junction bases left unmatched: 8. The CDR3 length is 15 residues. The germline V gene encodes CDR1 SNHLY and CDR2 FYNNEI. CDR3 protein: CASTLDRGRTGELFF. The CDR3 bases are TGTGCCAGCACCCTGGACAGGGGACGGACCGGGGAGCTGTTTTTT.

This clonotype has ten or more counts. V is TRBV6-6 and J is TRBJ2-5; possibly TRBD1 or TRBD2 for D (7 bases each). The CDR3 loop spans 15 amino acids. Per the germline V gene, CDR1 is MNHNY and CDR2 is SVGAGI (reference sequence). The V end was cut by 7 bases, the J end by 5 bases, with 20 bases between. DNA of the CDR3: TGTGCCAGCACCCGGGCAGGGGGGGGCGGTGAGACCCAGTACTTC. Encoded protein: CASTRAGGGGETQYF.

The chain carries TRBV19 and TRBJ2-3; 11 bases are shared with TRBD2. The CDR3 runs to 15 residues. Germline CDR1 LNHDA, CDR2 SQIVND (reference sequence). J gave up 4 bases and V 6 bases, and 6 bases lay outside the gene matches. The CDR3, as DNA: TGTGCCAGTAGGGTAGCGGGGGGGCTTCCAGATACGCAGTATTTT. It encodes CASRVAGGLPDTQYF.

The rearrangement joins TRBV6-2 or TRBV6-3 to TRBJ2-3; TRBD1 matches at 10 bases. Looked up from germline, CDR1 is MNHEY and CDR2 is SVGEGT. The CDR3 spans 14 residues. Trimming cost V 11 bases and J 3 bases; bases outside gene matches: 8. The CDR3 loop is CACTRTGGTDTQYF. CDR3 DNA: TGTGCCTGCACACGGACAGGGGGGACAGATACGCAGTATTTT.

By frequency in the sample, this clonotype is medium-sized. The chain recombines TRBV7-8 with TRBJ2-2; D possibly corresponds to TRBD2 (6 bases). The length of the CDR3 is 16 residues. Trimming took off 2 bases at V and 6 bases at J, with 16 bases between the two ends. CDR1 and CDR2 from the germline V gene are SGHVS and FQNEAQ. CDR3 in amino acids: CASSLSPGGSPGELFF. The CDR3 coding sequence is TGTGCCAGCAGCTTAAGTCCCGGGGGAAGTCCCGGGGAGCTGTTTTTT.

The chain joins TRBV20-1 to TRBJ2-6; 9 nucleotides match TRBD1. The CDR3 runs to 20 residues. Germline V gene lookup returns CDR1 DFQATT and CDR2 SNEGSKA (reference sequence). The junction had 13 bases not matched to a gene; V was cut back by 1 base and J by 0 bases. CDR3 in amino acids: CSARGRVRDRAHSGANVLTF. The CDR3 nucleotides read TGCAGTGCTAGAGGACGGGTCCGGGACAGGGCCCACTCTGGGGCCAACGTCCTGACTTTC.

The V and J genes are TRBV20-1 and TRBJ1-5; 8 positions match TRBD1. The ends lost 2 bases at V and 0 bases at J; junction bases unmatched: 12. This CDR3 is 18 amino acids long. The germline V gene encodes CDR1 DFQATT and CDR2 SNEGSKA (reference sequence). CDR3 amino acids: CSARMWGQGAGSNQPQHF. In DNA form, the CDR3 reads TGCAGTGCTAGAATGTGGGGGCAGGGGGCAGGTAGCAATCAGCCCCAGCATTTT.

The chain has TRBV20-1 and TRBJ1-6; TRBD1 agrees at 7 bases. After removal of 0 bases from V and 5 bases from J, the junction contained 10 bases not matched to a gene. The CDR3 has 17 amino acids. Germline lookup yields CDR1 DFQATT and CDR2 SNEGSKA (reference sequence). CDR3 nucleotide sequence: TGCAGTGCTAGAGACCTACCCCGGGACAGAAATAATTCACCCCTCCACTTT. Protein: CSARDLPRDRNNSPLHF.

V gene TRBV14 combines with J gene TRBJ2-3; D possibly corresponds to TRBD2 (6 bases). The V gene's germline CDR1 is SGHDN and CDR2 FVKESK. The ends were cut back, 3 bases at V and 2 bases at J, with 15 bases in the middle. The CDR3 has 16 residues. The CDR3 DNA follows: TGTGCCAGCAGCCAGGTACCGGGACTGACCACAGATACGCAGTATTTT. This sequence encodes CASSQVPGLTTDTQYF. Combining the CDR3 with reference TRBV14 and TRBJ2-3 gives the whole variable domain EAGVTQFPSHSVIEKGQTVTLRCDPISGHDNLYWYRRVMGKEIKFLLHFVKESKQDESGMPNNRFLAERTGGTYSTLKVQPAELEDSGVYFCASSQVPGLTTDTQYFGPGTRLTVL.

This clonotype ranks as medium-sized. The gene calls are TRBV12-5 and TRBJ1-2; tentatively, D is TRBD1 (6 bases). V shed 2 bases and J shed 0 bases, with 16 bases lying between them. CDR3 size: 17 residues. Germline V gives CDR1 LGHNT, CDR2 FRNRAP. The CDR3 DNA follows: TGTGCTAGTGGTTTGACCGCGGGACACCCTACTAACTATGGCTACACCTTC. Protein sequence: CASGLTAGHPTNYGYTF.

This clonotype was found once. The chain carries TRBV6-4 and TRBJ2-1; D might be TRBD2 (6 bases). Trimming took 9 bases from V and 1 from J, leaving 10 bases between them. CDR3 length: 13 amino acids. Germline values: CDR1 MRHNA, CDR2 SNTAGT. CDR3 nucleotide sequence: TGTGCCAGTGGGGAGGTTTCCTACAATGAGCAGTTCTTC. The encoded protein is CASGEVSYNEQFF.

This chain connects TRBV5-1 to TRBJ2-2; TRBD2 is a possible D gene (5 bases). There are 17 residues in the CDR3. Germline values: CDR1 SGHRS, CDR2 YFSETQ. Trimming removed 3 bases at V and 4 bases at J, with 19 bases between. The CDR3 DNA is TGCGCCAGCAGCTCGGATTCCGGGATTTCGGGCACCGGGGAGCTGTTTTTT. Translation: CASSSDSGISGTGELFF.

This clonotype has at least ten counts. This CDR3 is CASKPDESSYNEQFF. The CDR3 DNA reads as TGTGCCAGCAAGCCGGACGAGAGCTCCTACAATGAGCAGTTCTTC. V and J are TRBV6-5 and TRBJ2-1; D gene uncertain. Germline V gene sequence: CDR1 MNHEY, CDR2 SVGAGI. The CDR3 is 15 residues long. The V end lost 7 bases, the J end lost 0 bases, and 13 bases lay between the germline ends.

V usage is TRBV9 and J usage is TRBJ2-3; TRBD2 is a possible D gene (6 bases). Germline assignment: CDR1 SGDLS and CDR2 YYNGEE. The CDR3 contains 16 residues. The V gene lost 3 bases and the J gene lost 4 bases, with 18 bases spanning the gap. The CDR3 DNA sequence: TGTGCCAGCAGCGCCGATAGCGGCTCTAGCGCAGATACGCAGTATTTT. Protein sequence: CASSADSGSSADTQYF.

Note on this clonotype: The CDR3 end shows no conserved phenylalanine or tryptophan, and so a read error is likely. J is TRBJ2-1 and V is TRBV11-2, with a possible D match to TRBD2 (6 bases). In germline, CDR1 is SGHAT, CDR2 FQNNGV. Trimming shortened V by 2 bases and J by 4 bases, and 9 bases separated the two germline ends. CDR3 size: 14 residues. The CDR3 here is CASSLLRDYNEQFL. In DNA form, the CDR3 reads TGTGCCAGCAGCTTATTGCGGGATTACAATGAGCAGTTCCTC.

By share, this clonotype counts as large. The V call is TRBV7-3, the J call TRBJ2-3; no reliable D call. The CDR3 contains 14 residues. Germline CDR1 and CDR2: SGHTA and FQGTGA. Trimming took 5 bases from V and 5 from J, leaving 14 bases between them. CDR3 sequence (DNA): TGTGCCAGCAGCCACCAACACTGGGGAGATACGCAGTATTTT. This translates into CASSHQHWGDTQYF.

The chain combines TRBV7-2 with TRBJ2-1, with a weak D call TRBD1 (5 bases). From germline, CDR1 is SGHTA and CDR2 FQGNSA. The CDR3 length is 13 residues. V was shortened by 6 bases and J by 3 bases, with 9 bases between the two germline ends. The DNA for the CDR3 is TGTGCCAGCAGTTCCGACAGCTACAATGAGCAGTTCTTC. Amino acid sequence: CASSSDSYNEQFF.

This chain connects TRBV19 to TRBJ2-1; the match to TRBD2 covers 8 bases. Per the germline V gene, CDR1 is LNHDA and CDR2 is SQIVND (reference sequence). V trimming: 6 bases; J trimming: 2 bases; junction bases outside the gene matches: 9. The CDR3 extends over 16 amino acids. The CDR3: CASRHTSGTPYNEQFF. The CDR3 DNA sequence: TGTGCCAGTAGACATACTAGCGGTACCCCCTACAATGAGCAGTTCTTC.

The chain recombines TRBV2 with TRBJ2-1; 9 bases match TRBD2. The junction had 12 bases not matched to a gene; V was cut back by 8 bases and J by 7 bases. The CDR3 is 15 residues long. Germline V gene sequence: CDR1 SNHLY, CDR2 FYNNEI. CDR3 region: CASCGGTSWGNEQFF. CDR3 sequence (DNA): TGTGCCAGCTGCGGGGGGACTAGCTGGGGGAATGAGCAGTTCTTC. Complete variable domain (other parts from reference TRBV2 and TRBJ2-1): EPEVTQTPSHQVTQMGQEVILRCVPISNHLYFYWYRQILGQKVEFLVSFYNNEISEKSEIFDDQFSVERPDGSNFTLKIRSTKLEDSAMYFCASCGGTSWGNEQFFGPGTRLTVL.

V and J are TRBV20-1 and TRBJ2-7, with TRBD1 matching over 7 bases. Germline CDR1 reads DFQATT; CDR2 reads SNEGSKA (reference sequence). The CDR3 totals 13 residues. J gave up 2 bases and V 7 bases, and 8 bases lay outside the gene matches. The CDR3 protein is CSVESGTAYEQYF. CDR3 in DNA: TGCAGTGTCGAATCCGGGACAGCCTACGAGCAGTACTTC.